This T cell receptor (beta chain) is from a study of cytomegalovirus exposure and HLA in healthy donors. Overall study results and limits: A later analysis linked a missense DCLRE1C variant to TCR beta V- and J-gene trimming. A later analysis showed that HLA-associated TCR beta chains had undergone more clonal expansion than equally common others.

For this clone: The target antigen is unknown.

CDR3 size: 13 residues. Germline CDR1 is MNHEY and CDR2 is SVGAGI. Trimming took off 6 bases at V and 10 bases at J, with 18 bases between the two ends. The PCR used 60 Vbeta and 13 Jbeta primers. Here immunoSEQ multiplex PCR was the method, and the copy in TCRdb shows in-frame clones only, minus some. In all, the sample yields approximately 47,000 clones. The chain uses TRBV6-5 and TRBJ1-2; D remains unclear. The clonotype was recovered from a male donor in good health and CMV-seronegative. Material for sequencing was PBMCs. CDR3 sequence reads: CASSPIPDSYYTF. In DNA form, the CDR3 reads TGTGCCAGCAGCCCTATCCCAGACTCATACTACACCTTC.